The 18 T cell receptor beta chains listed next were all sequenced from one sample in a study of CD8+CD57+ T cells in acquired aplastic anemia. Genomic DNA constituted the template upon which TCR beta VDJ and CDR3 profiling was performed. TCRdb recomputed calls from the reads with MiXCR, one row per CDR3 protein. The data hold about 470,000 distinct CDR3 sequences, with less than 35% observed a single time. The sequenced patients had an expansion of CD8+CD57+ cells seen by flow cytometry. The sample was sorted CD4+, CD8+, or CD8+CD57+ T cells (not recorded which) from PBMCs. These receptors were obtained from a human donor with aplastic anemia.

This clonotype was seen just once. This chain uses TRBV10-3 with TRBJ2-1; 8 bases are a match to TRBD2. The length of the CDR3 is 14 residues. The germline V gene encodes CDR1 ENHRY and CDR2 SYGVKD. The V and J ends lost 10 bases and 9 bases, in that order; junction bases with no gene match: 14. The CDR3 bases are TGTGCCACTCAACTAGCGGACGGAGGTAGTGAGCAGTTCTTC. Protein product: CATQLADGGSEQFF.

The chain recombines TRBV19 with TRBJ2-3; a possible D gene is TRBD1 (5 bases). This CDR3 comprises 15 residues. V was trimmed by 9 bases and J by 2 bases, leaving 18 bases between them. Germline CDR1 reads LNHDA; CDR2 reads SQIVND (reference sequence). The CDR3: CASTRKLGPTDTQYF. In DNA form, the CDR3 reads TGTGCCAGCACCCGGAAATTGGGGCCCACAGATACGCAGTATTTT.

With respect to this clonotype: A much more abundant neighbour one base away suggests this may be a read error. The CDR3 loop reads CACSAIGTREYF. In nucleotides, the CDR3 is TGTGCCTGCAGTGCAATTGGGACCCGAGAGTACTTC. V and J are TRBV2 and TRBJ2-7; D may match TRBD1 or TRBD2 (5 bases each). In germline, CDR1 is SNHLY, CDR2 FYNNEI. The CDR3 has 12 residues. The full variable domain, its missing parts supplied by reference TRBV2 and TRBJ2-7, is EPEVTQTPSHQVTQMGQEVILRCVPISNHLYFYWYRQILGQKVEFLVSFYNNEISEKSEIFDDQFSVERPDGSNFTLKIRSTKLEDSAMYFCACSAIGTREYFGPGTRLTVT.

This chain connects TRBV12-3 or TRBV12-4 to TRBJ1-5, with D possibly being TRBD1 (6 bases). The CDR3 is 13 residues long. V shed 5 bases and J shed 9 bases, with 14 bases lying between them. CDR3 sequence reads: CASSVQGDRPQHF. In nucleotides, the CDR3 is TGTGCCAGCAGTGTACAGGGCGATCGGCCCCAGCATTTT.

The chain links TRBV29-1 to TRBJ1-2, with 8 bases aligning to TRBD1. CDR1 and CDR2 from the germline V gene are SQVTM and ANQGSEA. The CDR3 has 13 amino acids. Trimming at V came to 6 bases and at J to 4 bases, leaving 7 bases not matched to a gene. CDR3 coding DNA: TGCAGCGTCGACGGGACAGGACGCTATGGCTACACCTTC. Protein sequence: CSVDGTGRYGYTF.

The chain couples TRBV30 to TRBJ1-1, with D uncertain. The CDR3 spans 11 residues. From germline, CDR1 is GTSNPN and CDR2 SVGIG (reference sequence). Trimming left V 5 bases short and J 6 bases short, with 10 bases between. CDR3 nucleotide sequence: TGTGCCTGGTCAGACGGCGCTGAAGCTTTCTTT. Amino acid sequence: CAWSDGAEAFF.

This clonotype was detected only once. The chain carries TRBV9 and TRBJ2-7; the D gene is possibly TRBD1 (6 bases). Looked up from germline, CDR1 is SGDLS and CDR2 is YYNGEE. V lost 5 bases and J 4 bases, leaving 28 bases between the germline ends. The CDR3 loop spans 18 amino acids. The CDR3 nucleotides are TGTGCCAGCAGTAATTCCGGGACGGGGACCGGACAGAGGTACGAGCAGTACTTC. The encoded protein is CASSNSGTGTGQRYEQYF. The complete variable domain, with remaining parts taken from reference TRBV9 and TRBJ2-7, reads DSGVTQTPKHLITATGQRVTLRCSPRSGDLSVYWYQQSLDQGLQFLIQYYNGEERAKGNILERFSAQQFPDLHSELNLSSLELGDSALYFCASSNSGTGTGQRYEQYFGPGTRLTVT.

This clonotype was counted ten times or more. J is TRBJ1-1 and V is TRBV19, with D perhaps matching TRBD1 (6 bases). This CDR3 is built from 14 residues. Germline V gene lookup returns CDR1 LNHDA and CDR2 SQIVND (reference sequence). V gave up 3 bases and J gave up 2 bases, with 10 bases separating them. As DNA, the CDR3 is TGTGCCAGTAGTATGCCGGGGGCAAACACTGAAGCTTTCTTT. Translated, it gives CASSMPGANTEAFF.

The chain couples TRBV9 to TRBJ2-7; 7 bases fit TRBD2. The CDR3 covers 14 residues. Germline lookup yields CDR1 SGDLS and CDR2 YYNGEE. Trimming at V came to 5 bases and at J to 4 bases, leaving 9 bases not matched to a gene. The CDR3: CASRIGGSGYEQYV. The CDR3 DNA reads as TGTGCCAGCAGAATCGGGGGTAGCGGGTACGAGCAGTACGTC.

As for this clonotype: A junction end diverges from the germline sequence, so it may reflect a read error. This chain links TRBV5-1 with TRBJ2-7; 10 positions match TRBD2. The CDR3 covers 14 residues. Germline V gene data show CDR1 as SGHRS and CDR2 as YFSETQ. Written as DNA, the CDR3 is TGCGCCAGCAGCTTCAGCGGGGGGGTATACGTGCAGTACTTC. Its translation: CASSFSGGVYVQYF.

Worth noting for this clonotype: A much larger clone differs by one base, so this may be a read error. V usage is TRBV20-1 and J usage is TRBJ1-1; D uncertain. Germline V gene lookup returns CDR1 DFQATT and CDR2 SNEGSKA (reference sequence). This CDR3 has 13 residues. The DNA of the CDR3 is TGCGGTGCTAGGGAGAGGGCGTTCGCTGAAGCTTTCTTT. Residues: CGARERAFAEAFF.

Details on this clonotype: This may stem from a read error, because a much larger clone lies one nucleotide away. This chain uses TRBV14 with TRBJ1-2, with D perhaps matching TRBD1 (5 bases). V dropped 5 bases and J dropped 6 bases, with 22 bases sitting between them. The CDR3 covers 16 residues. Germline V gene lookup returns CDR1 SGHDN and CDR2 FVKESK. As DNA, the CDR3 is TGTGCCAGCAGCGCGTTAGGCAGGGTGTTAATTGATGGCTACACCTTC. Translation gives CASSALGRVLIDGYTF.

J is TRBJ1-4 and V is TRBV9, with TRBD1 identical over 8 bases. CDR3 size: 15 residues. The ends lost 4 bases at V and 5 bases at J; junction bases unmatched: 7. Per germline, CDR1 SGDLS and CDR2 YYNGEE. The CDR3 DNA reads as TGTGCCAGCAGCCCCTCGGGACAGGAAAATGAAAAACTGTTTTTT. Its translation is CASSPSGQENEKLFF.

In its sample, this clonotype was seen many times. The chain carries TRBV19 and TRBJ1-2; 8 nucleotides match TRBD1. The ends lost 1 base at V and 8 bases at J; junction bases unmatched: 3. CDR1 and CDR2 from the germline V gene are LNHDA and SQIVND (reference sequence). The CDR3 sequence is 13 residues long. The CDR3 sequence: CASSIAAGGGYTF. The CDR3 coding sequence is TGTGCCAGTAGTATAGCGGCAGGGGGCGGCTACACCTTC. Full variable domain (outside the CDR3, taken from reference TRBV19 and TRBJ1-2): DGGITQSPKYLFRKEGQNVTLSCEQNLNHDAMYWYRQDPGQGLRLIYYSQIVNDFQKGDIAEGYSVSREKKESFPLTVTSAQKNPTAFYLCASSIAAGGGYTFGSGTRLTVV.

The rearrangement links TRBV11-2 to TRBJ2-7; TRBD1 matches 9 bases. CDR1 SGHAT and CDR2 FQNNGV come from the germline V gene. CDR3 length equals 13 residues. V was clipped by 11 bases and J by 11 bases; unmatched bases: 16. The CDR3 loop reads CASSQDRGEREYF. In DNA, the CDR3 is TGTGCCTCCTCCCAGGACAGGGGAGAAAGGGAGTACTTC.

This clonotype was counted at least ten times. CDR3 amino acids: CASSSTRNTEAFF. The CDR3 nucleotides read TGTGCCAGCAGCTCGACAAGAAACACTGAAGCTTTCTTT. The chain employs TRBV7-2 and TRBJ1-1; D remains unclear. Per the germline V gene, CDR1 is SGHTA and CDR2 is FQGNSA. The CDR3 consists of 13 residues. Trimming cost V 4 bases and J 2 bases, with 8 bases left between them.

The CDR3 reads CASSPTLDSYNEQFF. The CDR3 DNA sequence: TGTGCCAGCAGCCCCACATTGGACAGCTACAATGAGCAGTTCTTC. The gene calls are TRBV5-6 and TRBJ2-1; perhaps TRBD1 as D (6 bases). Trimming pared 4 bases from V and 3 bases from J, leaving 14 bases between. This CDR3 is 15 amino acids long. CDR1 is SGHDT and CDR2 is YYEEEE in the germline V gene.

This clonotype has only a few counts. The rearrangement joins TRBV9 to TRBJ2-7, with a possible D match to TRBD2 (7 bases). Germline assignment: CDR1 SGDLS and CDR2 YYNGEE. V was cut by 3 bases and J by 0 bases, with 16 bases left in between. CDR3 length: 16 amino acids. The CDR3 loop reads CASSEGGDGSSYEQYF. CDR3 in DNA: TGTGCCAGCAGCGAGGGGGGGGACGGGAGCTCCTACGAGCAGTACTTC. The whole variable domain, filled in from reference TRBV9 and TRBJ2-7, reads DSGVTQTPKHLITATGQRVTLRCSPRSGDLSVYWYQQSLDQGLQFLIQYYNGEERAKGNILERFSAQQFPDLHSELNLSSLELGDSALYFCASSEGGDGSSYEQYFGPGTRLTVT.